These 20 T cell receptor beta chains originate from one sample sequenced in a study of blood T cell repertoires in COVID-19 (TCRdb year 2020). Receptor libraries were prepared by the immunoSEQ multiplex PCR assay. TCRdb's version of the immuneACCESS table is confined to in-frame rearrangements and falls short of the full clone set. An unresolved V gene accounts for under half of the shortfall where checked; the remainder is of unknown origin. In this sample the table shows about 250,000 clones, around 81% of which occur a single time. The top ten constitute around 3.6% of the sample. Material for sequencing was PBMCs or T cells enriched from blood (not recorded which). All receptors derive from a man in his fifties or sixties who had recovered from COVID-19.

V and J are TRBV19 and TRBJ2-7; perhaps TRBD1 as D (5 bases). Trimming took off 6 bases at V and 0 bases at J, with 9 bases between the two ends. The CDR3 length is 13 residues. CDR1 and CDR2 (germline): LNHDA, SQIVND (reference sequence). The CDR3 DNA reads as TGTGCCAGTAGACGACAGAGCTCCTACGAGCAGTACTTC. Translation gives CASRRQSSYEQYF.

This chain joins TRBV4-3 and TRBJ2-5, with a weak D call TRBD2 (6 bases). V shed 4 bases and J shed 5 bases, with 20 bases lying between them. The length of the CDR3 is 16 residues. Germline V gene sequence: CDR1 LGHNA, CDR2 YSLEER. CDR3 sequence: CASSPAGGINGETQYF. The CDR3 nucleotides are TGCGCCAGCAGCCCCGCCGGCGGGATTAATGGCGAGACCCAGTACTTC.

The chain uses TRBV4-1 and TRBJ2-1; 12 bases match TRBD2. Trimming at V came to 2 bases and at J to 8 bases, leaving 7 bases not matched to a gene. The CDR3 covers 16 residues. From germline, CDR1 is MGHRA and CDR2 YSYEKL. The CDR3, as DNA: TGCGCCAGCAGCCAACTGTCTAGCGGGAGGGCGGATGAGCAGTTCTTC. Its protein is CASSQLSSGRADEQFF.

The rearrangement links TRBV4-2 to TRBJ1-3; TRBD1 aligns across 9 bases. The CDR3 length is 16 residues. Germline V CDR1 and CDR2: LGHNA, YNFKEQ. V trimming: 2 bases; J trimming: 4 bases; junction bases outside the gene matches: 6. CDR3 bases: TGTGCCAGCAGCCAACCACAGGGGGCGCGAGGAAACACCATATATTTT. It translates to CASSQPQGARGNTIYF.

In its sample, this clone was seen a few times. This chain connects TRBV5-6 to TRBJ1-4; a possible D gene is TRBD1 (5 bases). Germline CDR1 SGHDT, CDR2 YYEEEE. Trimming pared 5 bases from V and 6 bases from J, leaving 11 bases between. The CDR3 consists of 13 residues. CDR3 amino acids: CASREGRYEKLFF. The CDR3 region has the DNA TGTGCCAGCAGGGAGGGGCGGTATGAAAAACTGTTTTTT.

The chain carries TRBV6-5 and TRBJ2-5; 9 nucleotides align to TRBD2. Per the germline V gene, CDR1 is MNHEY and CDR2 is SVGAGI. Unmatched junction bases numbered 8, after V lost 7 bases and J lost 5 bases. This CDR3 spans 14 amino acids. DNA of the CDR3: TGTGCCAGCAAAATAGCGGGGGCTTCGGAGACCCAGTACTTC. This sequence encodes CASKIAGASETQYF.

This chain connects TRBV7-9 to TRBJ2-1; TRBD2 matches at 7 bases. Germline-derived CDR1 and CDR2 are SEHNR and FQNEAQ (reference sequence). Trimming removed 6 bases from V and 14 bases from J; junction bases left unmatched: 13. CDR3 length: 13 amino acids. CDR3 protein: CASSLAGVLVEFF. For the CDR3, the DNA is TGTGCCAGCAGTCTGGCGGGAGTGCTCGTGGAGTTCTTC.

The chain uses TRBV5-1 and TRBJ2-5; tentatively, D is TRBD1 (5 bases). CDR3 size: 13 residues. V lost 5 bases, J lost 2 bases, and 10 bases lay in between. Germline V gene sequence: CDR1 SGHRS, CDR2 YFSETQ. DNA of the CDR3: TGCGCCAGCAGAGACAGTCCTCAAGAGACCCAGTACTTC. It is translated as CASRDSPQETQYF.

In this sample, this clone turned up a few times. This chain links TRBV5-1 with TRBJ2-3, with 9 bases fitting TRBD2. With V trimmed by 0 bases and J by 6 bases, 5 bases remained unmatched. This CDR3 has 15 amino acids. Germline V lookup: CDR1 SGHRS, CDR2 YFSETQ. For the CDR3, the DNA is TGCGCCAGCAGCTTGGGGACTAGCGTTGGGGATACGCAGTATTTT. This gives the protein CASSLGTSVGDTQYF.

J is TRBJ2-3 and V is TRBV28; a weak D match, TRBD1 (7 bases). There are 16 residues in the CDR3. Trimming stripped 2 bases from V and 4 bases from J, with 16 bases between. The germline V gene has CDR1 MDHEN and CDR2 SYDVKM. The CDR3 loop is CASSLEGAGQSDTQYF. The CDR3 DNA follows: TGTGCCAGCAGTTTAGAAGGGGCGGGACAGTCAGATACGCAGTATTTT. The whole variable domain, remainder taken from reference TRBV28 and TRBJ2-3, is DVKVTQSSRYLVKRTGEKVFLECVQDMDHENMFWYRQDPGLGLRLIYFSYDVKMKEKGDIPEGYSVSREKKERFSLILESASTNQTSMYLCASSLEGAGQSDTQYFGPGTRLTVL.

As for this clone: Compared with germline, one end of the junction differs, possibly owing to a read error. The J gene is TRBJ2-7, the V gene TRBV12-5, with 8 positions matching TRBD1. Germline assignment: CDR1 LGHNT and CDR2 FRNRAP. The CDR3 runs 13 residues. CDR3: CASGLGQAYEQYF. In nucleotides, the CDR3 is TGTGCTAGTGGGTTGGGACAGGCCTACGAGCAGTACTTC.

The chain employs TRBV5-6 and TRBJ1-2, with D unclear. Germline V CDR1 and CDR2: SGHDT, YYEEEE. The CDR3 is made up of 17 amino acids. Trimming left V 6 bases short and J 1 base short, with 22 bases between. The CDR3 coding sequence is TGTGCCAGCACCCCGAGTGGGAGAGCGGGATATAACTATGGCTACACCTTC. This sequence encodes CASTPSGRAGYNYGYTF.

Regarding this clone: One end of the junction varies from germline; a read error may be responsible. Other DNA sequences within the sample encode an identical CDR3. The chain recombines TRBV11-2 with TRBJ1-6; TRBD1 matches 7 bases. Germline-derived CDR1 and CDR2 are SGHAT and FQNNGV. The CDR3 is 15 amino acids. The CDR3 spells CASSLDRVGNSPLHF. For the CDR3, the DNA is TGTGCCAGCAGCCTAGACAGGGTGGGGAATTCACCCCTCCACTTT.

The J gene is TRBJ2-3, the V gene TRBV9; D possibly corresponds to TRBD2 (6 bases). Germline CDR1 reads SGDLS; CDR2 reads YYNGEE. The length of the CDR3 is 16 residues. Trimming took off 3 bases at V and 1 base at J, with 15 bases between the two ends. Here the CDR3 reads CASSDRAGRGTDTQYF. CDR3 DNA sequence: TGTGCCAGCAGCGACAGAGCGGGCCGGGGCACAGATACGCAGTATTTT.

This chain connects TRBV3-1 (or the pseudogene TRBV3-2) to TRBJ2-3, with TRBD2 matching 12 bases. Germline V lookup: CDR1 LGHDT, CDR2 YNNKEL (reference sequence). The CDR3 contains 18 residues. The V segment lost 2 bases and the J segment 4 bases; nucleotides outside the gene matches: 10. The CDR3 region has the DNA TGTGCCAGCAGCCAAACCCATCTAGCGGGGGGGCTTGCAGATACGCAGTATTTT. Amino acids: CASSQTHLAGGLADTQYF.

This chain joins TRBV7-2 and TRBJ1-4; D might be TRBD1 (6 bases). Trimming removed 5 bases from V and 8 bases from J, with 9 bases in between. Germline-derived CDR1 and CDR2 are SGHTA and FQGNSA. CDR3 size: 12 residues. The CDR3: CASSPQGEKLFF. CDR3 sequence (DNA): TGTGCCAGCAGCCCACAGGGAGAAAAACTGTTTTTT.

This clone was picked up a small number of times. This chain joins TRBV5-1 and TRBJ2-2, with 7 nucleotides matching TRBD1. The germline V gene has CDR1 SGHRS and CDR2 YFSETQ. With 2 bases clipped from V and 1 base from J, the junction kept 2 bases outside the gene matches. The CDR3 runs to 15 residues. In nucleotides, the CDR3 is TGCGCCAGCAGCTTTCACAGGGGGAACACCGGGGAGCTGTTTTTT. This translates into CASSFHRGNTGELFF.

The genes are TRBV5-6 and TRBJ1-1; a weak D match, TRBD1 (5 bases). The CDR3 is 19 residues long. Germline V gene lookup returns CDR1 SGHDT and CDR2 YYEEEE. The V end lost 0 bases, the J end lost 0 bases, and 21 bases lay between the germline ends. CDR3 in amino acids: CASSLAYGRVPLLNTEAFF. The CDR3 coding sequence is TGTGCCAGCAGCTTGGCCTACGGCAGGGTCCCGTTGCTGAACACTGAAGCTTTCTTT.

V and J are TRBV3-1 (or the pseudogene TRBV3-2) and TRBJ2-7; 7 nucleotides match TRBD2. Trimming at V came to 4 bases and at J to 0 bases, leaving 12 bases not matched to a gene. Germline V gene data show CDR1 as LGHDT and CDR2 as YNNKEL (reference sequence). CDR3 length: 17 amino acids. The CDR3, as DNA: TGTGCCAGCAGCCCTCACACTAGCGCGAGCTTCTCCTACGAGCAGTACTTC. Its translation is CASSPHTSASFSYEQYF.

This rearrangement joins TRBV19 to TRBJ1-3; D is possibly TRBD1 (5 bases). V was cut by 4 bases and J by 4 bases, with 14 bases left in between. The CDR3 length is 15 residues. Looked up from germline, CDR1 is LNHDA and CDR2 is SQIVND (reference sequence). CDR3 DNA: TGTGCCAGTAGTACCTCGGGGGTATCAGGAAACACCATATATTTT. It specifies CASSTSGVSGNTIYF.